These 7 T cell receptor beta chains share one sample of origin, sequenced in a study of PD-L1 blockade in urothelial cancer. Time point denoted: peripheral blood 6 weeks after treatment start. Method: immunoSEQ multiplex PCR; TCRdb's copy keeps in-frame clones and lacks some. The table has 42,000 or so clones, around 80% seen once. The source was PBMCs, collected around atezolizumab (anti-PD-L1) treatment. The receptors derive from a man in his 60s with urothelial cancer.

This chain links TRBV27 with TRBJ2-2, with TRBD1 identical over 7 bases. CDR1 is MNHEY and CDR2 is SMNVEV in the germline V gene (reference sequence). J gave up 4 bases and V 2 bases, and 4 bases lay outside the gene matches. The CDR3 is 15 residues long. CDR3 DNA sequence: TGTGCCAGCAGTTTAAGGGGGCTTGGCACCGGGGAGCTGTTTTTT. Translation: CASSLRGLGTGELFF.

The CDR3 DNA is TGTGCCAGCAGCCAATATGGACAGGGGGCGCGTGGCACTGAAGCTTTCTTT. Translation gives CASSQYGQGARGTEAFF. The rearrangement joins TRBV7-9 to TRBJ1-1, with 11 bases identical to TRBD1. This CDR3 is 17 amino acids long. In germline, CDR1 is SEHNR, CDR2 FQNEAQ (reference sequence). J gave up 4 bases and V 5 bases, and 12 bases lay outside the gene matches.

The chain carries TRBV28 and TRBJ1-4, with 12 bases lining up with TRBD1. CDR1 and CDR2 (germline): MDHEN, SYDVKM. The ends lost 1 base at V and 2 bases at J; junction bases unmatched: 2. There are 17 residues in the CDR3. CDR3 residues: CASSLSGQGATNEKLFF. CDR3 bases: TGTGCCAGCAGTTTATCGGGACAGGGGGCGACTAATGAAAAACTGTTTTTT.

This clone was observed a handful of times. The genes are TRBV6-5 and TRBJ2-3; D may be TRBD1 (6 bases). Per the germline V gene, CDR1 is MNHEY and CDR2 is SVGAGI. V lost 2 bases and J lost 3, with 12 bases in between. The CDR3 runs to 15 residues. Here the CDR3 DNA reads TGTGCCAGCAGTTACGACAGGCGAACAACAGATACGCAGTATTTT. This codes for CASSYDRRTTDTQYF.

The chain uses TRBV30 and TRBJ1-2; D not certain. The CDR3 extends over 15 amino acids. The V end was cut by 0 bases, the J end by 4 bases, with 15 bases between. CDR1 is GTSNPN, CDR2 SVGIG, per germline (reference sequence). The CDR3 sequence: CAWSVTHARSYGYTF. The CDR3 nucleotides read TGTGCCTGGAGTGTTACCCACGCTAGGTCCTATGGCTACACCTTC. The entire variable domain, with the rest obtained from reference TRBV30 and TRBJ1-2, is as follows: SQTIHQWPATLVQPVGSPLSLECTVEGTSNPNLYWYRQAAGRGLQLLFYSVGIGQISSEVPQNLSASRPQDRQFILSSKKLLLSDSGFYLCAWSVTHARSYGYTFGSGTRLTVV.

The chain has TRBV6-6 and TRBJ1-3; 7 bases match TRBD1. V lost 5 bases to trimming and J lost 3 bases; unmatched junction nucleotides: 7. Germline CDR1 and CDR2: MNHNY and SVGAGI (reference sequence). CDR3 length: 15 residues. The CDR3 is CASSDGQDDGNTIYF. Written as DNA, the CDR3 is TGTGCCAGCAGTGATGGACAGGACGATGGAAACACCATATATTTT.

The gene calls are TRBV4-2 and TRBJ2-5; TRBD2 matches 12 bases. V was clipped by 0 bases and J by 5 bases; unmatched bases: 13. In germline, CDR1 is LGHNA, CDR2 YNFKEQ. The CDR3 length is 19 residues. The CDR3, as DNA: TGTGCCAGCAGCCAAGACGCTAGCGGGAGGGCCCTCGTTTTGGAGACCCAGTACTTC. This encodes CASSQDASGRALVLETQYF.